This TCR beta chain was obtained from a study of human T cells and chemical hapten exposure. The germline V gene has CDR1 SEHNR and CDR2 FQNEAQ (reference sequence). V lost 4 bases, J lost 1 base, and 3 bases stayed unmatched. The CDR3 consists of 14 residues. Described time point: pre-sensitization, week 0. Described treatment: therapeutic diphenylcyclopropenone sensitization with weekly scalp DPC. TCRdb independently ran MiXCR on the RACE reads; one entry per CDR3 protein. The table includes about 250,000 distinct CDR3 sequences, 7.7% detected once. This clonotype was detected ten times or more. The rearrangement links TRBV7-9 to TRBJ1-1, with 7 bases fitting TRBD1. The sequence derives from a man aged 18 to 29 with alopecia areata. Some clones in this sample may be carry-over from other donors' samples. This sample comprised whole blood, obtained in connection with sensitization to the hapten diphenylcyclopropenone (DPC). For the CDR3, the DNA is TGTGCCAGCAGCTCAGGGACAGCGAACACTGAAGCTTTCTTT. As protein: CASSSGTANTEAFF.